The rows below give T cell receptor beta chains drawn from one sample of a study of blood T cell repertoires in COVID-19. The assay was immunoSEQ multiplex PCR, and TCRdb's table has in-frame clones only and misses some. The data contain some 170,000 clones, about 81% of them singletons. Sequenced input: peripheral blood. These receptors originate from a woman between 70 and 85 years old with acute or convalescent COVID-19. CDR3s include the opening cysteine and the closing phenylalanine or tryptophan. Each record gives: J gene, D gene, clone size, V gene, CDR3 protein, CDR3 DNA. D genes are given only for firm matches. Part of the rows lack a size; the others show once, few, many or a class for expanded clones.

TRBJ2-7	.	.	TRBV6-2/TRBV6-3	CASSYAGAPNSYEQYF	TGTGCCAGCAGTTACGCGGGGGCACCGAACTCCTACGAGCAGTACTTC
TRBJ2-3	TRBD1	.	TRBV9	CASSVVGTGTDTQYF	TGTGCCAGCAGCGTAGTTGGGACAGGCACAGATACGCAGTATTTT
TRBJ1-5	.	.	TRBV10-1	CASIHLQVPNQPQHF	TGCGCCAGCATTCACCTACAGGTCCCTAATCAGCCCCAGCATTTT
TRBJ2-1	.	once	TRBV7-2	CASSLGGWRGRNRYNEQFF	TGTGCCAGCAGCTTAGGGGGGTGGAGGGGACGCAACCGCTATAATGAGCAGTTCTTC
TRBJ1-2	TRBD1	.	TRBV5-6	CASSLWTGLYGYTF	TGTGCCAGCAGCCTCTGGACAGGCCTGTATGGCTACACCTTC
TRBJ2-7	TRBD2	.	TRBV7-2	CASSLVLAGREEQYF	TGTGCCAGCAGCTTAGTCCTAGCGGGGAGGGAGGAGCAGTACTTC
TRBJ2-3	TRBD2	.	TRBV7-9	CASSSGGPSTDTQYF	TGTGCCAGCAGCTCGGGGGGACCAAGCACAGATACGCAGTATTTT
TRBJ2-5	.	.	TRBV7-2	CASSPTQETQYF	TGTGCCAGCAGCCCAACACAAGAGACCCAGTACTTC
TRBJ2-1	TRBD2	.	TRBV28	CASSPGTSGGDEQFF	TGTGCCAGCAGTCCCGGGACTAGCGGGGGCGATGAGCAGTTCTTC
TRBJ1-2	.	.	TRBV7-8	CASSLSGQLNYGYTF	TGTGCCAGCAGCTTGTCCGGACAACTCAACTATGGCTACACCTTC
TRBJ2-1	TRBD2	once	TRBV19	CASSIEGLVRNEQFF	TGTGCCAGTAGTATAGAGGGACTAGTACGCAATGAGCAGTTCTTC
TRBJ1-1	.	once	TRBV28	CASSLTARGEAFF	TGTGCCAGCAGTTTAACGGCCAGGGGTGAAGCTTTCTTT
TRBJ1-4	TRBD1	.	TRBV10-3	CAISTGTGAEKLFF	TGTGCCATCAGCACCGGGACAGGGGCCGAAAAACTGTTTTTT
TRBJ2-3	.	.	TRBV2	CASIGGFIGTDTQYF	TGTGCCAGCATAGGAGGGTTTATTGGCACAGATACGCAGTATTTT
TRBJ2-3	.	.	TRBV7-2	CASSLVGTPTDTQYF	TGTGCCAGCAGCCTAGTTGGGACTCCCACAGATACGCAGTATTTT
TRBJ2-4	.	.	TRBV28	CASSRRQVLNHIQYF	TGTGCCAGCAGCCGACGACAGGTCCTAAACCACATTCAGTACTTC
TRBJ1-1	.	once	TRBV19	CATINRGNLNTEAFF	TGTGCCACCATTAATCGGGGTAATCTGAACACTGAAGCTTTCTTT
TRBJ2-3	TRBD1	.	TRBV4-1	CASSQDPMTGGGTDTQYF	TGCGCCAGCAGCCAAGATCCCATGACAGGGGGCGGCACAGATACGCAGTATTTT
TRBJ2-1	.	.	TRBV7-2	CASSFAKTSYNEQFF	TGTGCCAGCAGCTTCGCTAAGACTTCCTACAATGAGCAGTTCTTC
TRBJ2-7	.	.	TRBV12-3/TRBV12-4	CASRRGDSGEQYF	TGTGCCAGCAGGAGGGGGGACAGCGGGGAGCAGTACTTC
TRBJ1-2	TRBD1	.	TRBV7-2	CASSLATGASGYTF	TGTGCCAGCAGCTTAGCGACAGGGGCTTCAGGCTACACCTTC
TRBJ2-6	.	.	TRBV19	CASSILQGSGANVLTF	TGTGCCAGTAGTATCCTCCAGGGAAGTGGGGCCAACGTCCTGACTTTC
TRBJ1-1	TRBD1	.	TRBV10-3	CAISPRDSGNTEAFF	TGTGCCATCAGCCCCCGGGACAGCGGGAACACTGAAGCTTTCTTT
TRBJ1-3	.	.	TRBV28	CASRLTAPSSGNTIYF	TGTGCCAGCAGGTTAACAGCTCCAAGCTCTGGAAACACCATATATTTT
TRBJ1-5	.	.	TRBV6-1	CASSERTESWQPQHF	TGTGCCAGCAGTGAAAGGACAGAAAGTTGGCAGCCCCAGCATTTT
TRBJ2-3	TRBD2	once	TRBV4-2	CASSQLTSGGPDTQYF	TGTGCCAGCAGCCAATTAACTAGCGGGGGCCCAGATACGCAGTATTTT